These 5 T cell receptor beta chains share one sample of origin, sequenced in a study of identical twins. TCRdb reprocessed the 5' RACE reads with MiXCR, giving one entry per CDR3 protein. The table includes some 600,000 distinct CDR3 sequences, 7% to 7.5% detected once. The data also belong to a second study, concerning yellow fever vaccine responses in identical twins.

Sequencing was carried out using PBMCs. The receptors were gathered from a woman under 30 in good health.

This clonotype was found a few times. The DNA for the CDR3 is TGTGCCAGCAGCCAAGCTAAATCATGGGACACCGGGGAGCTGTTTTTT. It encodes CASSQAKSWDTGELFF. The V call is TRBV14, the J call TRBJ2-2; D unresolved. The CDR3 is made up of 16 amino acids. Per germline, CDR1 SGHDN and CDR2 FVKESK. The ends were cut back, 1 base at V and 3 bases at J, with 12 bases in the middle.

V gene TRBV11-2 combines with J gene TRBJ1-2; D ambiguous. The CDR3 covers 14 residues. Per the germline V gene, CDR1 is SGHAT and CDR2 is FQNNGV. Trimming pared 2 bases from V and 5 bases from J, leaving 12 bases between. In nucleotides, the CDR3 is TGTGCCAGCAGCTTAAGGACGGATTTATATGGCTACACCTTC. Encoded protein: CASSLRTDLYGYTF.

The chain employs TRBV20-1 and TRBJ2-1, with D uncertain. Germline lookup yields CDR1 DFQATT and CDR2 SNEGSKA (reference sequence). This CDR3 region has 13 residues. Trimming took off 5 bases at V and 12 bases at J, with 20 bases between the two ends. The CDR3 coding sequence is TGCAGTGCTCAATCCACCGGCGATGAAGGGCAGTTCTTC. It specifies CSAQSTGDEGQFF.

This clonotype appeared many times. The J gene is TRBJ1-1, the V gene TRBV12-3 or TRBV12-4; TRBD1 matches at 7 bases. This CDR3 comprises 16 residues. V trimming: 3 bases; J trimming: 0 bases; junction bases outside the gene matches: 7. The CDR3 DNA sequence: TGTGCCAGCAGTTTCTATGACAGGGTCCTGAACACTGAAGCTTTCTTT. Translation gives CASSFYDRVLNTEAFF.

This clonotype was seen ten or more times. The chain carries TRBV3-1 and TRBJ2-1, with 7 bases matching TRBD2. The length of the CDR3 is 16 residues. Germline V gives CDR1 LGHDT, CDR2 YNNKEL (reference sequence). Losses at the gene ends were 0 bases for V and 6 bases for J; bases not matched to a gene: 8. CDR3 protein: CASSQDLWEGRNEQFF. The CDR3, as DNA: TGTGCCAGCAGCCAAGATCTGTGGGAGGGCCGCAATGAGCAGTTCTTC.